This T cell receptor (beta chain) was sequenced in a study of T cells and copy number aberrations in small-cell lung cancer. Sequencing used immunoSEQ multiplex PCR; TCRdb keeps in-frame clones, though not all of them. The data show some 6,300 clones, approximately 76% seen once. Each donor had smoking or heavy second-hand smoke exposure. Only tumor regions expected to give at least 150 ng DNA were used. To note about this clone: Antigen: not known.

The CDR3 totals 16 residues. Germline V gene lookup returns CDR1 SEHNR and CDR2 FQNEAQ (reference sequence). V gave up 1 base and J gave up 5 bases, with 15 bases separating them. Study outcomes and limitations: Higher copy number aberration burden correlated negatively with tumor T-cell density, richness and clonality.

Sequenced sample: tumor tissue. The V call is TRBV7-9, the J call TRBJ2-1, with D tentatively TRBD2 (6 bases). The source is a man aged 45-60 years with small cell lung cancer. This chain's CDR3 is CASSLGALGLNNEQFF. The CDR3 DNA sequence: TGTGCCAGCAGCTTAGGGGCACTGGGACTCAACAATGAGCAGTTCTTC. The variable domain in full, with the rest retrieved from reference TRBV7-9 and TRBJ2-1, is DTGVSQNPRHKITKRGQNVTFRCDPISEHNRLYWYRQTLGQGPEFLTYFQNEAQLEKSRLLSDRFSAERPKGSFSTLEIQRTEQGDSAMYLCASSLGALGLNNEQFFGPGTRLTVL.